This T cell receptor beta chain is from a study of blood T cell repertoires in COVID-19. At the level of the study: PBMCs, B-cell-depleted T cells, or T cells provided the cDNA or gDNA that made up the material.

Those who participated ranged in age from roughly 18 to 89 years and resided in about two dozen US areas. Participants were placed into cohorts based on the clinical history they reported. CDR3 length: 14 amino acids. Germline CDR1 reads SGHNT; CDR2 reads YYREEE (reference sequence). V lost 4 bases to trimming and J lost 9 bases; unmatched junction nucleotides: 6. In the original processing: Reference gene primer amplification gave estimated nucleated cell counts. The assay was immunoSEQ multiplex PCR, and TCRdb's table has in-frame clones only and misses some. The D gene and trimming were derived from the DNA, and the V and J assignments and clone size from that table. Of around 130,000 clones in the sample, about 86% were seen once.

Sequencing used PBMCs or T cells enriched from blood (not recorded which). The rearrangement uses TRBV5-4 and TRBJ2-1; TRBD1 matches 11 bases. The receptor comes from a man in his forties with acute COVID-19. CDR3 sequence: CASSPGTGGSEQFF. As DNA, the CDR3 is TGTGCCAGCAGCCCCGGGACAGGGGGAAGTGAGCAGTTCTTC.